This T cell receptor (beta chain) was observed in a study of cytomegalovirus exposure and HLA in healthy donors. Study findings and constraints: Overall, approximately 180 TCR beta chains were annotated as cytomegalovirus-associated.

This clone was seen only once. Antigen unknown. Germline loops: CDR1 SQVTM, CDR2 ANQGSEA. CDR3 length: 15 residues. V lost 7 bases and J lost 2; bases outside the gene matches: 10. Assay: immunoSEQ multiplex PCR; the TCRdb copy retains only in-frame clones and omits some. This table has about 240,000 clones, approximately 84% appearing once. J is TRBJ2-1 and V is TRBV29-1; the match to TRBD2 covers 8 bases. The sequenced material came from PBMCs. This TCR derives from a woman under 40 in good health and CMV-seropositive. This CDR3 reads CSAAIRGGAYNEQFF. CDR3 DNA sequence: TGCAGCGCCGCTATTCGGGGGGGAGCCTACAATGAGCAGTTCTTC.